This T cell receptor beta chain was retrieved from a study of cytomegalovirus exposure and HLA in healthy donors. Across the study: Out of about 180 million T cells, an earlier analysis found 117 million unique TCR beta sequences in total. Study-wide results and limits: Earlier findings revealed that most TCR beta V segments proved productive either about 87% or about 30% of the time. Cytomegalovirus-associated TCR beta chains were listed, numbering 150 to 200.

Germline V gives CDR1 MNHEY, CDR2 SVGAGI. This CDR3 is 13 amino acids long. V lost 11 bases to trimming and J lost 6 bases, with 16 bases between them. As regards this clone: Its antigen remains unknown.

The PCR was carried out with 60 Vbeta primers and 13 Jbeta primers. TCRdb keeps only in-frame clones here, not all; method: immunoSEQ multiplex PCR. This table holds 150,000 to 200,000 clones, roughly 84% found once. This TCR came from a boy between 2 and 10 years old in good health and CMV-seronegative. The chain combines TRBV6-5 with TRBJ2-2; maybe TRBD1 (7 bases). The sample consisted of PBMCs. Here the CDR3 DNA reads TGTGCCGGCGGGGCAGGGGGAGCCGGGGAGCTGTTTTTT. This codes for CAGGAGGAGELFF.